The 20 T cell receptor beta chains presented below share a single source sample, sequenced in a study of T-cell reconstitution after alpha-beta-depleted transplantation in children. Unique molecular identifiers featured in how the TCRbeta library was prepared. TCRdb independently ran MiXCR on the PCR reads; one entry per CDR3 protein. The sample lists 750,000 to 950,000 distinct CDR3 sequences, roughly 15% occurring once. Here the sequenced sample was PBMCs, mostly from graft donor cells, taken 360 days after TCRalphabeta/CD19-depleted stem cell transplant. These receptors came from a male patient aged 10 to 17 who had a stem cell transplant for acute lymphoblastic leukemia, so the T cells may come from the graft donor.

V usage is TRBV2 and J usage is TRBJ2-7; 8 positions match TRBD1. Germline CDR1 SNHLY, CDR2 FYNNEI. This CDR3 is built from 14 residues. Trimming removed 8 bases from V and 4 bases from J; junction bases left unmatched: 10. The CDR3 loop reads CASLTPGQAYEQYF. The CDR3 DNA reads TGTGCCAGCTTAACCCCGGGACAGGCGTACGAGCAGTACTTC.

This clonotype was seen at least ten times. This sequence joins TRBV19 and TRBJ2-7; weak D call: TRBD1 (6 bases). Germline V gene lookup returns CDR1 LNHDA and CDR2 SQIVND (reference sequence). The CDR3 length is 13 residues. The V gene lost 3 bases and the J gene lost 2 bases, with 8 bases spanning the gap. The CDR3: CASSIQGTYEQYF. The CDR3 DNA reads as TGTGCCAGTAGTATCCAGGGGACCTACGAGCAGTACTTC. Combining the CDR3 with reference TRBV19 and TRBJ2-7 gives the whole variable domain DGGITQSPKYLFRKEGQNVTLSCEQNLNHDAMYWYRQDPGQGLRLIYYSQIVNDFQKGDIAEGYSVSREKKESFPLTVTSAQKNPTAFYLCASSIQGTYEQYFGPGTRLTVT.

The V gene is TRBV12-3 or TRBV12-4, the J gene TRBJ2-7; D is ambiguous. This CDR3 region has 14 residues. V lost 7 bases, J lost 0 bases, and 13 bases lay in between. CDR3 DNA: TGTGCCAGCAAACAAATGGGCCACTCCTACGAGCAGTACTTC. Amino acids: CASKQMGHSYEQYF.

The V call is TRBV25-1, the J call TRBJ2-7, with 8 bases matching TRBD2. The germline gives CDR1 MGHDK, CDR2 SYGVNS. This CDR3 spans 16 amino acids. The V gene end was trimmed by 0 bases and the J gene end by 2 bases; junction bases not matched to a gene: 6. The CDR3 DNA reads as TGTGCCAGCAGTGAATATCCAGCGGGGGACACCTACGAGCAGTACTTC. This sequence encodes CASSEYPAGDTYEQYF.

This clonotype was detected many times. The genes are TRBV11-2 and TRBJ2-5; D uncertain. Germline-derived CDR1 and CDR2 are SGHAT and FQNNGV. CDR3 length: 12 residues. V was clipped by 2 bases and J by 4 bases, with 5 bases between them. CDR3 protein: CASSLWTETQYF. CDR3 sequence (DNA): TGTGCCAGCAGCTTATGGACAGAGACCCAGTACTTC. The whole variable domain, remainder taken from reference TRBV11-2 and TRBJ2-5, is EAGVAQSPRYKIIEKRQSVAFWCNPISGHATLYWYQQILGQGPKLLIQFQNNGVVDDSQLPKDRFSAERLKGVDSTLKIQPAKLEDSAVYLCASSLWTETQYFGPGTRLLVL.

This clonotype came up many times. This sequence joins TRBV7-8 and TRBJ2-1, with D unresolved. V gave up 4 bases and J gave up 8 bases, with 9 bases separating them. CDR3 length equals 12 residues. Looked up from germline, CDR1 is SGHVS and CDR2 is FQNEAQ. DNA of the CDR3: TGTGCCAGCAGCTCGAGAGCCTATGAGCAGTTCTTC. Translating it yields CASSSRAYEQFF.

The table lists this clonotype with many counts. This chain joins TRBV20-1 and TRBJ1-6; D is perhaps TRBD1 (5 bases). CDR3 length: 15 residues. V dropped 0 bases and J dropped 8 bases, with 14 bases sitting between them. Germline values: CDR1 DFQATT, CDR2 SNEGSKA (reference sequence). This CDR3 is CSARDGGGRDSPLHF. Here the CDR3 DNA reads TGCAGTGCTAGAGATGGCGGGGGTAGGGATTCACCCCTCCACTTT.

Only a few counts were recorded for this clonotype. The genes are TRBV7-8 and TRBJ2-7; D is possibly TRBD2 (5 bases). The germline gives CDR1 SGHVS, CDR2 FQNEAQ. The CDR3 has 14 amino acids. V was clipped by 7 bases and J by 2 bases, with 15 bases between them. In nucleotides, the CDR3 is TGTGCCAGCATGATTAGTGGGAGCGCCTACGAGCAGTACTTC. Encoded protein: CASMISGSAYEQYF.

This clonotype has only a few counts. The chain recombines TRBV25-1 with TRBJ1-3; possibly TRBD1 for D (6 bases). The V end was cut by 5 bases, the J end by 2 bases, with 10 bases between. Germline assignment: CDR1 MGHDK and CDR2 SYGVNS. CDR3 length equals 14 residues. CDR3 region: CASSWGGTGNTIYF. CDR3 bases: TGTGCCAGCAGTTGGGGGGGCACTGGAAACACCATATATTTT.

This clonotype was seen a few times. J is TRBJ1-6 and V is TRBV7-9; the D is unclear. Looked up from germline, CDR1 is SEHNR and CDR2 is FQNEAQ (reference sequence). This CDR3 contains 14 residues. Trimming stripped 1 base from V and 7 bases from J, with 8 bases between. The CDR3 sequence is CASSLVGVNSPLHF. CDR3 nucleotides: TGTGCCAGCAGCTTAGTGGGAGTGAATTCACCCCTCCACTTT.

This clonotype has a handful of counts. This chain uses TRBV4-1 with TRBJ2-1; maybe TRBD2 (6 bases). The germline CDR1 and CDR2 sequences are MGHRA and YSYEKL. Trimming took 1 base from V and 1 from J, leaving 14 bases between them. The CDR3 is 17 residues long. CDR3 sequence: CASSQVPYAGSYNEQFF. CDR3 nucleotides: TGCGCCAGCAGCCAAGTTCCATATGCGGGATCCTACAATGAGCAGTTCTTC.

Only a few counts were recorded for this clonotype. The CDR3 nucleotides read TGTGCCACCAGTGATTTTGGAAAGGGCCCTTTCTCCTACAATGAGCAGTTCTTC. It encodes CATSDFGKGPFSYNEQFF. The chain has TRBV24-1 and TRBJ2-1; D is uncertain. V lost 1 base and J 0 bases, leaving 15 bases between the germline ends. This CDR3 contains 18 residues. CDR1 and CDR2 from the germline V gene are KGHDR and SFDVKD.

In DNA, the CDR3 is TGCGCCAGCAGCTACGGACCGGCGGAAGATACGCAGTATTTT. This gives the protein CASSYGPAEDTQYF. V gene TRBV5-1 combines with J gene TRBJ2-3, with D hard to call. Germline lookup yields CDR1 SGHRS and CDR2 YFSETQ. The CDR3 runs 14 residues. The V and J ends lost 3 bases and 5 bases respectively, with 13 bases between them.

The gene calls are TRBV24-1 and TRBJ2-2; 9 bases line up with TRBD1. V lost 5 bases to trimming and J lost 7 bases; unmatched junction nucleotides: 13. CDR3 length equals 17 residues. Germline V gene data show CDR1 as KGHDR and CDR2 as SFDVKD. The CDR3 protein is CATSAPGQGFSGGELFF. The CDR3 coding sequence is TGTGCCACCAGTGCTCCGGGACAGGGTTTTTCGGGCGGGGAGCTGTTTTTT.

This clonotype occurred many times. This chain's CDR3 is CASSVVSRVGNTEAFF. CDR3 nucleotide sequence: TGTGCCAGCAGCGTAGTCAGTCGCGTAGGAAACACTGAAGCTTTCTTT. The chain combines TRBV9 with TRBJ1-1; D not certain. The ends were cut back, 0 bases at V and 2 bases at J, with 14 bases in the middle. CDR3 length equals 16 residues. Germline V lookup: CDR1 SGDLS, CDR2 YYNGEE. Complete variable domain (other parts from reference TRBV9 and TRBJ1-1): DSGVTQTPKHLITATGQRVTLRCSPRSGDLSVYWYQQSLDQGLQFLIQYYNGEERAKGNILERFSAQQFPDLHSELNLSSLELGDSALYFCASSVVSRVGNTEAFFGQGTRLTVV.

This clonotype was detected many times. CDR3 sequence reads: CATSRDLRPVTDTQYF. The CDR3 DNA reads as TGTGCCACCAGCAGAGATTTGAGGCCCGTCACAGATACGCAGTATTTT. The V call is TRBV15, the J call TRBJ2-3; no clear D. The CDR3 covers 16 residues. Trimming removed 0 bases at V and 2 bases at J, with 12 bases between. Germline lookup yields CDR1 LNHNV and CDR2 YYDKDF (reference sequence).

The J gene is TRBJ2-5, the V gene TRBV13, with TRBD2 identical over 14 bases. The CDR3 sequence is 17 residues long. V gave up 5 bases and J gave up 5 bases; unmatched junction bases: 10. Germline lookup yields CDR1 PRHDT and CDR2 FYEKMQ (reference sequence). The CDR3 DNA reads TGTGCCAGCAGCCCGGGACTAGCGGGAGATGATCGCGAGACCCAGTACTTC. Protein product: CASSPGLAGDDRETQYF.

This chain joins TRBV29-1 and TRBJ2-1; D ambiguous. The V gene's germline CDR1 is SQVTM and CDR2 ANQGSEA. The V end lost 4 bases, the J end lost 8 bases, and 15 bases lay between the germline ends. This CDR3 is built from 13 residues. DNA of the CDR3: TGCAGCGTTGTACATCCCATGGGTCATGAGCAGTTCTTC. Translation: CSVVHPMGHEQFF.

The gene calls are TRBV7-9 and TRBJ2-1; TRBD2 matches 8 bases. This CDR3 is 15 amino acids long. CDR1 and CDR2 from the germline V gene are SEHNR and FQNEAQ (reference sequence). The V and J ends lost 5 bases and 10 bases, in that order; junction bases with no gene match: 13. CDR3 nucleotides: TGTGCCAGCAGCGCCCAAGGGTCGGGAGGGAGCGAGCAGTTCTTC. The encoded protein is CASSAQGSGGSEQFF.

The sample holds a few counts of this clonotype. The chain is built from TRBV7-3 and TRBJ2-7, with TRBD2 matching 9 bases. In germline, CDR1 is SGHTA, CDR2 FQGTGA. The CDR3 runs 16 residues. The ends lost 0 bases at V and 6 bases at J; junction bases unmatched: 9. The DNA of the CDR3 is TGTGCCAGCAGCTTAACGGTGGCGGGAGGGCCATTCGAGCAGTACTTC. This sequence encodes CASSLTVAGGPFEQYF.